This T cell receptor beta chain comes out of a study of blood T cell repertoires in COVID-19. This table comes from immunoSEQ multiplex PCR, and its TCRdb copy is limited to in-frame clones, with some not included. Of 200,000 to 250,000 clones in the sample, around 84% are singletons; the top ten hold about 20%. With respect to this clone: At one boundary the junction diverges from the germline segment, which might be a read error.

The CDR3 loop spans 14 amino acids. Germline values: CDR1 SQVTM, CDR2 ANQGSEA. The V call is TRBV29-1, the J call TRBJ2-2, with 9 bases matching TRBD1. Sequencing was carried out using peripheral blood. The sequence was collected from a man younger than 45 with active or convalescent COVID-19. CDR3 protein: CSASRTGDTRELFF. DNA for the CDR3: TGCAGCGCCTCCCGGACAGGGGACACCAGGGAGCTGTTTTTT.